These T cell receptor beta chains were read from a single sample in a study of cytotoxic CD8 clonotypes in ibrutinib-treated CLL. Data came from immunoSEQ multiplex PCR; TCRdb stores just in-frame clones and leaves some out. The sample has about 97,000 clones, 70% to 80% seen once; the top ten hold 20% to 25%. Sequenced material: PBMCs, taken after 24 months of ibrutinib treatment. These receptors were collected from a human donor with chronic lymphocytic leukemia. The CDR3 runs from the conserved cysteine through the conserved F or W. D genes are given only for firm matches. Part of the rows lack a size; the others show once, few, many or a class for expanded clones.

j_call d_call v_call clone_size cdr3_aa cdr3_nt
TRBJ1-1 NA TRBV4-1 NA CASSQAAGDAYMNTEAFF TGCGCCAGCAGCCAAGCCGCAGGGGACGCTTACATGAACACTGAAGCTTTCTTT
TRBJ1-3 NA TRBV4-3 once CASSQSGTGSGNTIYF TGCGCCAGCAGCCAATCCGGGACGGGCTCTGGAAACACCATATATTTT
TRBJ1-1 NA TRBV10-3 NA CAISESRPSHEAFF TGTGCCATCAGTGAGTCGCGTCCGAGTCATGAAGCTTTCTTT
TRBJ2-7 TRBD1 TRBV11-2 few CASRRDRAGEQYF TGTGCCAGCAGAAGGGACAGGGCCGGCGAGCAGTACTTC
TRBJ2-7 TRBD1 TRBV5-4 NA CASRLDRGLSYEQYF TGTGCCAGCAGATTAGACAGGGGCCTCTCCTACGAGCAGTACTTC
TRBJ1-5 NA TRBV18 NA CASSPNQPANQPQHF TGTGCCAGCTCACCAAATCAGCCCGCTAATCAGCCCCAGCATTTT
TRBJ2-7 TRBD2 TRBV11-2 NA CASSLSGWLAGAESYEQYF TGTGCCAGCAGCTTATCCGGTTGGCTAGCGGGAGCCGAGAGCTACGAGCAGTACTTC
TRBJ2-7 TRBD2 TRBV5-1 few CASSQLTSGTYEQYF TGCGCCAGCAGTCAACTCACTAGCGGTACCTACGAGCAGTACTTC
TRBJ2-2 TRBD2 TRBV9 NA CASSGSGLAGGGGTGELFF TGTGCCAGCAGCGGTTCGGGACTAGCGGGAGGAGGGGGGACCGGGGAGCTGTTTTTT
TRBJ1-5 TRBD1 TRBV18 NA CASSELGQGSHQPQHF TGTGCCAGCTCAGAACTCGGACAGGGAAGTCATCAGCCCCAGCATTTT
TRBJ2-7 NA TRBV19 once CASSRQVSYEQYF TGTGCCAGTAGCCGACAGGTCTCCTACGAGCAGTACTTC
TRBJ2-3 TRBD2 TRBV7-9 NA CASSPVGLAGGRTDTQYF TGTGCCAGCAGCCCCGTCGGACTAGCGGGGGGGAGGACAGATACGCAGTATTTT
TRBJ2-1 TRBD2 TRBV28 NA CASSHNSGMIYNEQFF TGTGCCAGCAGCCACAATAGCGGGATGATTTACAATGAGCAGTTCTTC
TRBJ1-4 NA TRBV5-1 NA CASSRSEGGEKLFF TGCGCCAGCAGCCGATCGGAGGGGGGAGAAAAACTGTTTTTT